These 31 T cell receptor beta chains originate from one sample sequenced in a study of shared T cell receptors in the human thymus. Data came from immunoSEQ multiplex PCR; TCRdb stores just in-frame clones and leaves some out. The sample has roughly 700,000 clones, roughly 90% seen once; the top ten hold around 0.01%. This sample was shared with a second study, whose subject was human thymus T cells.

The sample taken for sequencing was thymocytes. The receptors were sampled from a boy under three years old with a congenital heart defect.

The chain's CDR3 is CASSQDGAGQGVMNTEAFF. The CDR3 nucleotides are TGCGCCAGCAGCCAAGATGGGGCTGGGCAGGGGGTGATGAACACTGAAGCTTTCTTT. J is TRBJ1-1 and V is TRBV4-1; 7 nucleotides agree with TRBD1. CDR1 is MGHRA and CDR2 is YSYEKL in the germline V gene. V dropped 0 bases and J dropped 0; count of bases not matched to a gene: 13. This CDR3 has 19 residues.

The CDR3 protein is CASSTTSGNRLSSYEQYF. CDR3 sequence (DNA): TGTGCCAGCAGCACGACTAGCGGGAATAGATTAAGCTCCTACGAGCAGTACTTC. The chain couples TRBV7-6 to TRBJ2-7; TRBD2 aligns across 11 bases. Germline trimming cut 5 bases from V and 0 bases from J; bases unmatched to any gene: 12. Germline assignment: CDR1 SGHVS and CDR2 FNYEAQ. The length of the CDR3 is 18 residues.

This chain connects TRBV5-6 to TRBJ1-1, with a possible D match to TRBD1 (6 bases). Germline CDR1 is SGHDT and CDR2 is YYEEEE. The CDR3 consists of 14 residues. V lost 2 bases and J lost 5, with 13 bases in between. CDR3 DNA sequence: TGTGCCAGCAGCTTTGGGGGCGTGAGGACTGAAGCTTTCTTT. It is translated as CASSFGGVRTEAFF.

The V and J genes are TRBV10-2 and TRBJ2-3; 7 bases are a match to TRBD2. V shed 0 bases, J shed 2 bases, and the junction held 2 bases outside the gene matches. The CDR3 totals 15 residues. CDR1 is WSHSY, CDR2 SAAADI, per germline. The CDR3 is CASSESGGTTDTQYF. The DNA for the CDR3 is TGCGCCAGCAGTGAGTCGGGAGGGACCACAGATACGCAGTATTTT.

The chain recombines TRBV7-8 with TRBJ2-7; TRBD2 aligns across 12 bases. This CDR3 has 18 residues. J lost 5 bases, V lost 5 bases, and 16 bases had no gene match. The germline V gene has CDR1 SGHVS and CDR2 FQNEAQ. The CDR3 loop is CASSLTRLAGELCDEQYF. The CDR3 DNA reads as TGTGCCAGCAGCCTCACACGACTAGCGGGAGAATTATGCGACGAGCAGTACTTC.

The CDR3 region is CASSLPREGHYEQYF. The CDR3 DNA is TGTGCCAGCAGCTTACCTCGGGAGGGTCACTACGAGCAGTACTTC. The genes are TRBV5-4 and TRBJ2-7; 8 bases are shared with TRBD2. With V trimmed by 2 bases and J by 3 bases, 7 bases remained unmatched. Germline assignment: CDR1 SGHNT and CDR2 YYREEE (reference sequence). The CDR3 spans 15 residues.

The chain combines TRBV5-6 with TRBJ2-2; D uncertain. Germline values: CDR1 SGHDT, CDR2 YYEEEE. V dropped 6 bases and J dropped 7 bases, with 13 bases sitting between them. The CDR3 is made up of 13 amino acids. The CDR3 protein is CASTVLDVGELFF. CDR3 DNA sequence: TGTGCCAGCACCGTACTCGATGTCGGGGAGCTGTTTTTT.

CDR3 DNA: TGCGCCAGCAGCTGGACTAGCGGGGGGACCAACGAGCAGTACTTC. Translated, it gives CASSWTSGGTNEQYF. The chain combines TRBV5-1 with TRBJ2-7, with 14 positions matching TRBD2. CDR3 size: 15 residues. Germline values: CDR1 SGHRS, CDR2 YFSETQ. The J segment lost 5 bases and the V segment lost 3 bases, leaving 4 bases of the junction unmatched.

This sequence joins TRBV5-6 and TRBJ2-1, with 8 bases aligning to TRBD2. V gave up 5 bases and J gave up 7 bases; unmatched junction bases: 14. The germline V gene encodes CDR1 SGHDT and CDR2 YYEEEE. This CDR3 region has 16 residues. In DNA, the CDR3 is TGTGCCAGCAGAGTAGGTGGAAGCGGGAGCACGAATGAGCAGTTCTTC. It codes for CASRVGGSGSTNEQFF.

The table lists this clone with a count of one. The chain employs TRBV6-1 and TRBJ2-7, with 8 bases that match TRBD2. In germline, CDR1 is MNHNS, CDR2 SASEGT. Unmatched junction bases numbered 9, after V lost 2 bases and J lost 3 bases. The CDR3 contains 16 residues. CDR3 coding DNA: TGTGCCAGCAGTGAAAACCCTATAGCGGGATTCTACGAGCAGTACTTC. Its protein product is CASSENPIAGFYEQYF.

The rearrangement uses TRBV7-9 and TRBJ2-1; D ambiguous. V lost 1 base and J lost 9, with 13 bases in between. This CDR3 comprises 14 residues. In germline, CDR1 is SEHNR, CDR2 FQNEAQ (reference sequence). The CDR3 is CASSLVGGQVEQFF. CDR3 nucleotides: TGTGCCAGCAGCTTAGTAGGTGGGCAGGTTGAGCAGTTCTTC.

This chain connects TRBV28 to TRBJ2-3, with 9 bases that match TRBD2. V trimming: 2 bases; J trimming: 0 bases; junction bases outside the gene matches: 6. The V gene's germline CDR1 is MDHEN and CDR2 SYDVKM. The CDR3 has 17 residues. The CDR3 DNA reads as TGTGCCAGCAGTTTAGGGGCTAGCGGGACTAGCACAGATACGCAGTATTTT. It yields the protein CASSLGASGTSTDTQYF. Supplemented by reference TRBV28 and TRBJ2-3, the full variable domain reads DVKVTQSSRYLVKRTGEKVFLECVQDMDHENMFWYRQDPGLGLRLIYFSYDVKMKEKGDIPEGYSVSREKKERFSLILESASTNQTSMYLCASSLGASGTSTDTQYFGPGTRLTVL.

The chain uses TRBV5-6 and TRBJ2-3; D possibly corresponds to TRBD2 (7 bases). V lost 2 bases, J lost 3 bases, and 16 bases lay in between. This CDR3 spans 16 amino acids. Germline values: CDR1 SGHDT, CDR2 YYEEEE. The CDR3 region is CASSFDGGGVTDTQYF. For the CDR3, the DNA is TGTGCCAGCAGCTTTGATGGAGGGGGGGTGACAGATACGCAGTATTTT.

This clone was recorded once. The chain combines TRBV4-3 with TRBJ1-1; a possible D gene is TRBD1 (5 bases). The CDR3 extends over 18 amino acids. The V and J ends lost 1 base and 3 bases respectively, with 21 bases between them. Looked up from germline, CDR1 is LGHNA and CDR2 is YSLEER. CDR3 sequence (DNA): TGCGCCAGCAGCCAAGGGGCCGGGGCTTTCGGGAGGGACACTGAAGCTTTCTTT. It yields the protein CASSQGAGAFGRDTEAFF.

The chain uses TRBV7-8 and TRBJ2-7; TRBD2 agrees at 8 bases. J gave up 5 bases and V 5 bases, and 8 bases lay outside the gene matches. The CDR3 loop spans 14 amino acids. CDR1 and CDR2 (germline): SGHVS, FQNEAQ. For the CDR3, the DNA is TGTGCCAGCAGCCCGCCGGGACTAGGGGACGAGCAGTACTTC. Translation: CASSPPGLGDEQYF.

V and J are TRBV11-2 and TRBJ1-1, with 10 bases lining up with TRBD1. The V and J ends lost 1 base and 1 base, in that order; junction bases with no gene match: 3. Germline CDR1 and CDR2: SGHAT and FQNNGV. The CDR3 consists of 16 residues. The CDR3 reads CASSLVGTGANTEAFF. The DNA of the CDR3 is TGTGCCAGCAGCTTAGTAGGGACAGGGGCGAACACTGAAGCTTTCTTT.

V is TRBV11-2 and J is TRBJ1-1, with D possibly matching TRBD1 (5 bases). The CDR3 extends over 15 amino acids. Germline V CDR1 and CDR2: SGHAT, FQNNGV. V was shortened by 1 base and J by 1 base, with 10 bases between the two germline ends. The CDR3 is CASSLVGGWNTEAFF. The DNA for the CDR3 is TGTGCCAGCAGCTTAGTTGGGGGGTGGAACACTGAAGCTTTCTTT.

V gene TRBV25-1 combines with J gene TRBJ2-5, with TRBD1 matching over 7 bases. Trimming took 3 bases from V and 5 from J; bases not matched to a gene: 6. The CDR3 length is 14 residues. The V gene's germline CDR1 is MGHDK and CDR2 SYGVNS. The CDR3, as DNA: TGTGCCAGCAGTGACCGAAGACAGGGTGAGACCCAGTACTTC. This codes for CASSDRRQGETQYF. Full variable domain (outside the CDR3, taken from reference TRBV25-1 and TRBJ2-5): EADIYQTPRYLVIGTGKKITLECSQTMGHDKMYWYQQDPGMELHLIHYSYGVNSTEKGDLSSESTVSRIRTEHFPLTLESARPSHTSQYLCASSDRRQGETQYFGPGTRLLVL.

The chain combines TRBV7-2 with TRBJ2-7; TRBD2 matches at 7 bases. After removal of 5 bases from V and 0 bases from J, the junction contained 7 bases not matched to a gene. Germline V lookup: CDR1 SGHTA, CDR2 FQGNSA. The CDR3 totals 15 residues. CDR3 nucleotides: TGTGCCAGCAGCGTTGGACTAGGCCTCTCCTACGAGCAGTACTTC. It yields the protein CASSVGLGLSYEQYF.

The gene calls are TRBV10-1 and TRBJ2-5, with 7 bases that match TRBD2. The CDR3 contains 17 residues. Losses at the gene ends were 0 bases for V and 4 bases for J; bases not matched to a gene: 11. The germline V gene encodes CDR1 WNHNN and CDR2 SYGVQD (reference sequence). CDR3 sequence: CASSESRGLAVRETQYF. In nucleotides, the CDR3 is TGCGCCAGCAGTGAGTCGCGGGGGTTGGCAGTCCGAGAGACCCAGTACTTC.

This clone was seen a handful of times. This chain joins TRBV7-9 and TRBJ1-4; 7 nucleotides line up with TRBD1. CDR1 is SEHNR and CDR2 is FQNEAQ in the germline V gene (reference sequence). The CDR3 has 18 residues. V gave up 4 bases and J gave up 8 bases; unmatched junction bases: 19. The CDR3 loop is CASSSYPDRETWGEKLFF. The CDR3 DNA is TGTGCCAGCAGCTCGTACCCCGACAGGGAGACGTGGGGAGAAAAACTGTTTTTT.

In this sample, this clone turned up once. The chain is built from TRBV7-2 and TRBJ2-7, with 12 bases aligning to TRBD2. In germline, CDR1 is SGHTA, CDR2 FQGNSA. Unmatched junction bases numbered 3, after V lost 5 bases and J lost 4 bases. This CDR3 has 14 residues. In DNA form, the CDR3 reads TGTGCCAGCAGCAGGACTAGCGGGGAGTACGAGCAGTACTTC. It yields the protein CASSRTSGEYEQYF.

The genes are TRBV7-9 and TRBJ2-3; 8 bases are a match to TRBD1. CDR1 is SEHNR, CDR2 FQNEAQ, per germline (reference sequence). V trimming: 1 base; J trimming: 0 bases; junction bases outside the gene matches: 12. This CDR3 comprises 19 residues. The CDR3 sequence is CASSLVLTGETPSTDTQYF. The CDR3 nucleotides read TGTGCCAGCAGCTTAGTTCTGACAGGGGAAACTCCTAGCACAGATACGCAGTATTTT.

The CDR3 nucleotides read TGTGCCAGCAGCTTTAGTGGCAGGACAGAACCCTACGAGCAGTACTTC. This encodes CASSFSGRTEPYEQYF. The chain uses TRBV7-6 and TRBJ2-7; possible D gene TRBD1, 6 bases. V was clipped by 3 bases and J by 2 bases, with 17 bases between them. Germline assignment: CDR1 SGHVS and CDR2 FNYEAQ. The CDR3 is 16 residues long.

This chain joins TRBV7-3 and TRBJ2-3; a weak D match, TRBD1 (5 bases). V was cut by 5 bases and J by 3 bases, with 15 bases left in between. Per the germline V gene, CDR1 is SGHTA and CDR2 is FQGTGA. CDR3 length: 15 residues. The CDR3 region is CASSALGQGTDTQYF. CDR3 sequence (DNA): TGTGCCAGCAGCGCCTTGGGGCAGGGAACAGATACGCAGTATTTT.

This clone was seen only once. The V call is TRBV4-1, the J call TRBJ2-7; 12 nucleotides agree with TRBD1. The germline V gene encodes CDR1 MGHRA and CDR2 YSYEKL. The CDR3 loop spans 16 amino acids. V trimming: 3 bases; J trimming: 2 bases; junction bases outside the gene matches: 5. This CDR3 is CASSHPGQGAAYEQYF. The DNA of the CDR3 is TGCGCCAGCAGCCACCCGGGACAGGGGGCCGCCTACGAGCAGTACTTC.

This chain joins TRBV6-1 and TRBJ1-4; D call uncertain. Trimming stripped 2 bases from V and 8 bases from J, with 9 bases between. Germline CDR1 MNHNS, CDR2 SASEGT. The CDR3 is 13 amino acids. The CDR3 loop reads CASSELYTEKLFF. The CDR3 DNA is TGTGCCAGCAGTGAACTGTATACAGAAAAACTGTTTTTT.

This clone was counted between two and nine times. The chain recombines TRBV28 with TRBJ1-2; D is unclear. This CDR3 is built from 13 residues. The germline CDR1 and CDR2 sequences are MDHEN and SYDVKM. V was pared by 3 bases and J by 5 bases, with 10 bases between. In DNA form, the CDR3 reads TGTGCCAGCAGTTTTCGGTATAGTTATGGCTACACCTTC. Its protein is CASSFRYSYGYTF.

This sequence joins TRBV28 and TRBJ2-5, with 8 bases lining up with TRBD1. Trimming removed 2 bases from V and 4 bases from J; junction bases left unmatched: 24. The CDR3 is 21 amino acids. Per the germline V gene, CDR1 is MDHEN and CDR2 is SYDVKM. CDR3 amino acids: CASSLGALGTGRLNGPETQYF. The CDR3 DNA is TGTGCCAGCAGTTTAGGTGCTCTTGGGACAGGCAGACTAAACGGGCCAGAGACCCAGTACTTC.

The CDR3 here is CASSLDDRGEQYF. The CDR3 bases are TGCGCCAGCAGCTTGGATGACAGGGGTGAGCAGTACTTC. V and J are TRBV5-1 and TRBJ2-7, with 8 bases fitting TRBD1. V trimming: 0 bases; J trimming: 7 bases; junction bases outside the gene matches: 3. Per germline, CDR1 SGHRS and CDR2 YFSETQ. The CDR3 is 13 amino acids.

The chain has TRBV11-2 and TRBJ1-2, with 10 bases lining up with TRBD1. The trim removed 5 bases at V and 8 bases at J, leaving 11 bases unmatched. This CDR3 is built from 15 residues. CDR1 is SGHAT, CDR2 FQNNGV, per germline. The DNA for the CDR3 is TGTGCCAGCAGCCCCAGGGGGGACAGGGGATGGGGCTACACCTTC. This sequence encodes CASSPRGDRGWGYTF.